This T cell receptor beta chain came from a study of T cells in Graves' hyperthyroidism and ophthalmopathy. Study results and limitations: Most expanded thyroid clonotypes above 0.001 also appeared in blood. Ophthalmopathy cases were set apart from stable hyperthyroidism by a 13 V-J model.

Amplified TCR beta CDR3 regions derived from RNA transcripts. Carried out on the TCR CDR3, a first-round RT-PCR used the HTBI primer set. TCRdb fed the multiplex PCR reads into MiXCR, producing one record per CDR3 protein. Of 560,000 or so distinct CDR3 sequences in the sample, just under 20% were seen once. Patients with ophthalmopathy all had a Clinical Activity Score of at least 3, a NOSPECS grade of at least 4 and duration under 3 months. Patients were excluded because of uncontrolled infection, other autoimmune disease, pregnancy or lactation. V was pared by 6 bases and J by 9 bases, with 17 bases between. This CDR3 is 13 amino acids long. From germline, CDR1 is LNHNV and CDR2 YYDKDF (reference sequence). This clonotype was observed a single time. Its antigen remains unknown.

The chain is built from TRBV15 and TRBJ2-5; D is perhaps TRBD1 or TRBD2 (6 bases each). The sequence came from a man aged 40-49 years with Graves' ophthalmopathy. The sample comprised blood. The CDR3 loop reads CATRGGRLGPQYF. The CDR3 DNA reads as TGTGCCACCAGGGGGGGCCGACTGGGACCCCAGTACTTC.